One and the same sample provided the 20 T cell receptor beta chains below, sequenced in a study of shared clonotypes between healthy human individuals. Generated by immunoSEQ multiplex PCR, the TCRdb table keeps only in-frame clones and is missing some. The sample lists 500,000 to 650,000 clones, around three quarters occurring once. Sequencing was done on a sample of PBMCs. These receptors came from a woman aged 40-49 years in good health. Some clones in this sample may be carry-over from other donors' samples.

Of note for this clone: Other DNA sequences in the same sample also yield this CDR3. The chain has TRBV9 and TRBJ2-6; D is unresolved. Trimming shortened V by 6 bases and J by 1 base, and 5 bases separated the two germline ends. The germline CDR1 and CDR2 sequences are SGDLS and YYNGEE. The CDR3 sequence is 13 residues long. The CDR3 region has the DNA TGTGCCAGCAAGACGTCTGGGGCCAACGTCCTGACTTTC. It codes for CASKTSGANVLTF.

This clone was detected only once. The chain links TRBV4-3 to TRBJ2-2; TRBD2 matches at 15 bases. This CDR3 region has 18 residues. V lost 0 bases, J lost 6 bases, and 5 bases stayed unmatched. Germline assignment: CDR1 LGHNA and CDR2 YSLEER. The CDR3 loop reads CASSQDRTSGRGSGELFF. CDR3 coding DNA: TGCGCCAGCAGCCAAGATCGGACTAGCGGGAGGGGGTCCGGGGAGCTGTTTTTT.

The chain combines TRBV29-1 with TRBJ1-5, with 9 bases matching TRBD1. The CDR3 contains 13 residues. Germline lookup yields CDR1 SQVTM and CDR2 ANQGSEA. V shed 4 bases, J shed 4 bases, and the junction held 2 bases outside the gene matches. The CDR3 region is CSVGTGVNQPQHF. CDR3 nucleotides: TGCAGCGTTGGGACAGGGGTTAATCAGCCCCAGCATTTT.

This clone was detected many times. The chain uses TRBV27 and TRBJ2-7; 9 positions match TRBD1. Germline assignment: CDR1 MNHEY and CDR2 SMNVEV (reference sequence). This CDR3 has 15 amino acids. The V segment lost 6 bases and the J segment 0 bases; nucleotides outside the gene matches: 6. The CDR3 here is CASRLGTGSSYEQYF. CDR3 bases: TGTGCCAGCAGGCTCGGGACAGGGAGCTCCTACGAGCAGTACTTC.

The CDR3 spells CASSIQTGSTEAFF. DNA for the CDR3: TGCGCCAGCAGCATCCAGACAGGGTCCACTGAAGCTTTCTTT. The J gene is TRBJ1-1, the V gene TRBV5-1; 7 bases align to TRBD1. CDR1 and CDR2 from the germline V gene are SGHRS and YFSETQ. V was pared by 4 bases and J by 4 bases, with 7 bases of the junction left unmatched. CDR3 size: 14 residues.

The rearrangement joins TRBV5-1 to TRBJ2-1, with D maybe TRBD1 (6 bases). The CDR3 consists of 17 residues. The germline gives CDR1 SGHRS, CDR2 YFSETQ. Trimming removed 4 bases from V and 0 bases from J, with 17 bases in between. CDR3 in amino acids: CASSPLLTGSSYNEQFF. The CDR3 DNA is TGCGCCAGCAGCCCTCTCTTAACAGGGAGCTCCTACAATGAGCAGTTCTTC.

J is TRBJ2-5 and V is TRBV28; either TRBD1 or TRBD2 may supply D (5 bases each). V lost 4 bases and J 2 bases, leaving 14 bases between the germline ends. Germline V CDR1 and CDR2: MDHEN, SYDVKM. CDR3 length: 15 residues. The CDR3 DNA is TGTGCCAGCAGTTCGCAACGGGACCATCAAGAGACCCAGTACTTC. Protein: CASSSQRDHQETQYF.

This clone was counted between two and nine times. The rearrangement links TRBV9 to TRBJ1-4, with D hard to call. Trimming took 0 bases from V and 6 from J, leaving 9 bases between them. This CDR3 has 14 residues. Germline loops: CDR1 SGDLS, CDR2 YYNGEE. CDR3 loop: CASSVDGQDEKLFF. The CDR3 nucleotides read TGTGCCAGCAGCGTAGACGGGCAGGATGAAAAACTGTTTTTT.

The sample holds one count of this clone. J is TRBJ2-7 and V is TRBV28; unclear D gene. Germline V gene sequence: CDR1 MDHEN, CDR2 SYDVKM. Trimming left V 3 bases short and J 0 bases short, with 12 bases between. The CDR3 covers 15 residues. Here the CDR3 reads CASSFSNPLSYEQYF. CDR3 sequence (DNA): TGTGCCAGCAGTTTTAGTAACCCGCTCTCCTACGAGCAGTACTTC. The variable domain in full, completed from reference TRBV28 and TRBJ2-7, reads DVKVTQSSRYLVKRTGEKVFLECVQDMDHENMFWYRQDPGLGLRLIYFSYDVKMKEKGDIPEGYSVSREKKERFSLILESASTNQTSMYLCASSFSNPLSYEQYFGPGTRLTVT.

This clone was seen just once. The chain employs TRBV4-2 and TRBJ2-5; 10 nucleotides align to TRBD2. This CDR3 has 19 amino acids. Germline loops: CDR1 LGHNA, CDR2 YNFKEQ. The ends lost 1 base at V and 4 bases at J; junction bases unmatched: 15. The CDR3 nucleotides are TGTGCCAGCAGCCAAGGATCCGGGACTAGCGCTGGGGGCAGAGAGACCCAGTACTTC. Its protein is CASSQGSGTSAGGRETQYF.

The V gene is TRBV5-1, the J gene TRBJ2-2; maybe TRBD2 (6 bases). Trimming left V 0 bases short and J 4 bases short, with 10 bases between. The CDR3 runs to 15 residues. Looked up from germline, CDR1 is SGHRS and CDR2 is YFSETQ. CDR3 DNA: TGCGCCAGCAGCTTGGGACTAGGTTTCACCGGGGAGCTGTTTTTT. Its translation is CASSLGLGFTGELFF.

This clone was observed once. V usage is TRBV5-1 and J usage is TRBJ2-2; D is unclear. Per germline, CDR1 SGHRS and CDR2 YFSETQ. V was pared by 5 bases and J by 1 base, with 12 bases between. This CDR3 contains 15 residues. Here the CDR3 DNA reads TGCGCCAGCAGAATAGGCGGTCGGAACACCGGGGAGCTGTTTTTT. This codes for CASRIGGRNTGELFF.

This clone was picked up many times. Distinct nucleotide sequences in the sample also encode this CDR3. The V call is TRBV10-2, the J call TRBJ2-1, with 8 bases matching TRBD2. This CDR3 is built from 16 residues. J lost 1 base, V lost 3 bases, and 5 bases had no gene match. Germline CDR1 is WSHSY and CDR2 is SAAADI. CDR3 protein: CASSDPSGPSYNEQFF. The CDR3 DNA follows: TGCGCCAGCAGTGACCCTAGCGGGCCTTCCTACAATGAGCAGTTCTTC.

This clone was seen more than once but under ten times. This chain uses TRBV30 with TRBJ1-1, with unresolved D. Trimming left V 2 bases short and J 5 bases short, with 12 bases between. The CDR3 runs to 13 residues. The germline V gene encodes CDR1 GTSNPN and CDR2 SVGIG (reference sequence). The CDR3 spells CAWSRGGRTEAFF. The CDR3 coding sequence is TGTGCCTGGAGTAGAGGAGGGCGAACTGAAGCTTTCTTT.

CDR3 loop: CASSLVGGDSNQPQHF. DNA of the CDR3: TGTGCCAGCAGCTTAGTGGGCGGGGATAGCAATCAGCCCCAGCATTTT. This chain links TRBV7-2 with TRBJ1-5, with D uncertain. Trimming cost V 1 base and J 0 bases, with 10 bases left between them. This CDR3 is built from 16 residues. Germline lookup yields CDR1 SGHTA and CDR2 FQGNSA.

This clone was detected once. V is TRBV18 and J is TRBJ2-1, with 7 bases that match TRBD1. Germline CDR1 reads KGHSH; CDR2 reads LQKENI. V dropped 2 bases and J dropped 5; count of bases not matched to a gene: 3. The CDR3 is 14 residues long. The CDR3 is CASSPGTAHNEQFF. The CDR3 coding sequence is TGTGCCAGCTCACCAGGGACAGCACACAATGAGCAGTTCTTC.

This chain joins TRBV5-1 and TRBJ1-4; D possibly corresponds to TRBD1 (5 bases). Trimming cost V 3 bases and J 4 bases, with 10 bases left between them. Germline V gives CDR1 SGHRS, CDR2 YFSETQ. CDR3 size: 14 residues. The CDR3 loop reads CASSYDSYNEKLFF. CDR3 coding DNA: TGCGCCAGCAGCTACGACAGTTATAATGAAAAACTGTTTTTT.

This chain connects TRBV9 to TRBJ2-3, with D possibly being TRBD1 or TRBD2 (5 bases each). Between the trimmed V and J ends, which lost 2 bases and 2 bases, there was a span of 9 bases. This CDR3 is 14 amino acids long. Germline loops: CDR1 SGDLS, CDR2 YYNGEE. The CDR3 region has the DNA TGTGCCAGCAGCGTTCGGGGCTTCACAGATACGCAGTATTTT. It yields the protein CASSVRGFTDTQYF.

The V call is TRBV10-3, the J call TRBJ2-1; maybe TRBD2 (6 bases). The CDR3 runs to 11 residues. V was trimmed by 6 bases and J by 8 bases, leaving 8 bases between them. Germline CDR1 and CDR2: ENHRY and SYGVKD. CDR3 residues: CAIRSGDEQFF. CDR3 nucleotides: TGTGCCATCAGATCGGGGGATGAGCAGTTCTTC.

The gene calls are TRBV6-1 and TRBJ1-3; D remains unclear. Germline CDR1 and CDR2: MNHNS and SASEGT. Trimming left V 2 bases short and J 8 bases short, with 16 bases between. The CDR3 is 15 amino acids. The DNA for the CDR3 is TGTGCCAGCAGTGAATTCTACGCCGGCGGAGACACCATATATTTT. It specifies CASSEFYAGGDTIYF.